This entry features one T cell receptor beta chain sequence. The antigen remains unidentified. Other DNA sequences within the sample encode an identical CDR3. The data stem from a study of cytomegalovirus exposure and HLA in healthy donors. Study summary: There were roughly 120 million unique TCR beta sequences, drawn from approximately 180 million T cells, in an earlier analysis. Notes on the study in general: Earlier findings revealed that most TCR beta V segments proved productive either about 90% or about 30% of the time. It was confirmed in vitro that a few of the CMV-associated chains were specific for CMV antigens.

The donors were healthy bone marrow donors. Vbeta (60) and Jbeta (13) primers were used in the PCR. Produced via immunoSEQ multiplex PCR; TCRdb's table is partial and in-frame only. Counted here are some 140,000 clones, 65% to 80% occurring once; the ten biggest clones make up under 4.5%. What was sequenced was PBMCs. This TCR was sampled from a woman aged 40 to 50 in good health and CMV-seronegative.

The CDR3 loop is CASSPGQPNTEAFF. The CDR3 DNA is TGCGCCAGCAGCCCCGGACAGCCGAACACTGAAGCTTTCTTT. The genes are TRBV5-1 and TRBJ1-1; D is possibly TRBD1 (6 bases). V lost 4 bases and J lost 1, with 11 bases in between. The CDR3 runs 14 residues. Per the germline V gene, CDR1 is SGHRS and CDR2 is YFSETQ.